The 11 T cell receptor beta chains below were found in one sample sequenced in a study of CD8+ T cells in alopecia areata. Once RNA had been extracted, it was reverse transcribed into cDNA to act as the sequencing template. Assay: immunoSEQ multiplex PCR; the TCRdb copy retains only in-frame clones and omits some. Counted here are roughly 200,000 clones, 50% to 60% occurring once; the ten biggest clones make up approximately 3.4%. Treatment given: oral pan-JAK inhibitor, 5-10 mg twice daily. The starting material was CD4+ T cells sorted from blood, obtained at week 4, from a patient treated with tofacitinib. Every receptor here comes from a human donor with alopecia areata.

V and J are TRBV19 and TRBJ1-2; D not certain. V lost 0 bases, J lost 7 bases, and 9 bases lay in between. Germline V gene sequence: CDR1 LNHDA, CDR2 SQIVND (reference sequence). CDR3 length: 13 residues. CDR3 nucleotide sequence: TGTGCCAGTAGTATAGAGCCCGCAACTGGCTACACCTTC. Its translation: CASSIEPATGYTF.

J is TRBJ1-1 and V is TRBV2, with D perhaps matching TRBD1 (6 bases). There are 12 residues in the CDR3. In germline, CDR1 is SNHLY, CDR2 FYNNEI. Trimming took 4 bases from V and 8 from J, leaving 11 bases between them. The CDR3 spells CASSVTGMEAFF. Written as DNA, the CDR3 is TGTGCCAGCAGTGTTACAGGGATGGAAGCTTTCTTT.

The J gene is TRBJ1-5, the V gene TRBV27, with D unclear. The length of the CDR3 is 12 residues. Germline V gene sequence: CDR1 MNHEY, CDR2 SMNVEV (reference sequence). Trimming took 8 bases from V and 4 from J, leaving 9 bases between them. In DNA, the CDR3 is TGTGCCAGCCGCCGACTTAATCAGCCCCAGCATTTT. It specifies CASRRLNQPQHF.

The chain employs TRBV30 and TRBJ2-1; 14 nucleotides match TRBD2. Germline V gene lookup returns CDR1 GTSNPN and CDR2 SVGIG (reference sequence). The CDR3 extends over 17 amino acids. After removal of 3 bases from V and 8 bases from J, the junction contained 12 bases not matched to a gene. CDR3 DNA sequence: TGTGCCTGGAGCCCCGGGTGGCAGGGACTAGCGGGGGATGAGCAGTTCTTC. Translation: CAWSPGWQGLAGDEQFF.

The CDR3 DNA is TGTGCCTGGAGTGTCCAGGGGACCGGGGGCTACACCTTC. Amino acid sequence: CAWSVQGTGGYTF. The chain combines TRBV30 with TRBJ1-2; D is possibly TRBD1 (6 bases). The germline V and J ends were trimmed by 0 bases and 8 bases, with 13 bases remaining between them. Germline-derived CDR1 and CDR2 are GTSNPN and SVGIG (reference sequence). The CDR3 is 13 amino acids.

This clone came up a few times. The chain recombines TRBV7-2 with TRBJ2-3, with 11 nucleotides matching TRBD2. The germline V gene has CDR1 SGHTA and CDR2 FQGNSA. Germline trimming cut 4 bases from V and 2 bases from J; bases unmatched to any gene: 5. This CDR3 is 16 amino acids long. The DNA of the CDR3 is TGTGCCAGCAGCTATAGACTAGCGGGGACCACAGATACGCAGTATTTT. Its protein is CASSYRLAGTTDTQYF.

The CDR3, as DNA: TGTGCCAGCAGTGAAGGGACAGTGCTCTCTGGGGCCAACGTCCTGACTTTC. Translated, it gives CASSEGTVLSGANVLTF. The V call is TRBV6-1, the J call TRBJ2-6; tentatively, D is TRBD1 (6 bases). CDR1 and CDR2 (germline): MNHNS, SASEGT. Trimming cost V 1 base and J 0 bases, with 10 bases left between them. The CDR3 consists of 17 residues.

This sequence joins TRBV5-1 and TRBJ2-3; tentative D call: TRBD1 (5 bases). V was trimmed by 0 bases and J by 5 bases, leaving 13 bases between them. Per germline, CDR1 SGHRS and CDR2 YFSETQ. The CDR3 covers 15 residues. The chain's CDR3 is CASSLGTFSGDTQYF. In DNA, the CDR3 is TGCGCCAGCAGCTTGGGGACATTCTCGGGAGATACGCAGTATTTT.

This clone was seen only a few times. The J gene is TRBJ1-5, the V gene TRBV30; 7 bases are a match to TRBD1. The V gene's germline CDR1 is GTSNPN and CDR2 SVGIG (reference sequence). The CDR3 covers 15 residues. V lost 0 bases, J lost 4 bases, and 6 bases stayed unmatched. This CDR3 reads CAWSVQGLGNQPQHF. DNA of the CDR3: TGTGCCTGGAGTGTACAGGGGTTGGGGAATCAGCCCCAGCATTTT.

This clone was picked up a small number of times. The chain employs TRBV11-3 and TRBJ2-1; tentative D call: TRBD2 (5 bases). The ends were cut back, 1 base at V and 9 bases at J, with 7 bases in the middle. Germline CDR1 and CDR2: SGHNT and YENEEA. CDR3 length: 12 residues. The CDR3 here is CASSLGEGEQFF. CDR3 DNA sequence: TGTGCCAGCAGCTTAGGCGAGGGTGAGCAGTTCTTC.

The chain uses TRBV9 and TRBJ2-3; a possible D gene is TRBD1 (6 bases). This CDR3 is built from 15 residues. V was clipped by 0 bases and J by 2 bases, with 10 bases between them. From germline, CDR1 is SGDLS and CDR2 YYNGEE. The CDR3: CASSVVGGLTDTQYF. In DNA, the CDR3 is TGTGCCAGCAGCGTAGTTGGGGGCCTCACAGATACGCAGTATTTT.